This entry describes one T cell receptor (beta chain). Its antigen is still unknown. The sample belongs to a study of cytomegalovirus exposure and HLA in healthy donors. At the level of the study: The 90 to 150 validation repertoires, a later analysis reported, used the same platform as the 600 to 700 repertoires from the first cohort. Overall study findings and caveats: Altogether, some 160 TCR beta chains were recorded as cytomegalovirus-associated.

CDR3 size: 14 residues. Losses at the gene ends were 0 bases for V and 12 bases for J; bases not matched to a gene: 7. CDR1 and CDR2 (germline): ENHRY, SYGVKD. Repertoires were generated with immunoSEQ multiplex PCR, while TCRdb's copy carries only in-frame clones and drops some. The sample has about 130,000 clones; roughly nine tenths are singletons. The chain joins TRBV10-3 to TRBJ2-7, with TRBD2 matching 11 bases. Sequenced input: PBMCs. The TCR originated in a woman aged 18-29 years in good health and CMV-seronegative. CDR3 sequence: CAISESGTSGLPYF. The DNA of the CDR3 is TGTGCCATCAGTGAGTCCGGGACTAGCGGCCTCCCGTACTTC.